This T cell receptor (beta chain) was identified during a study of blood T cell repertoires in COVID-19. Study overall: Nucleic acid was either cDNA or gDNA, and it came from T cells, B-cell-depleted T cells, or PBMCs.

Sequenced by immunoSEQ multiplex PCR; TCRdb stores in-frame clones only, minus some. The data hold approximately 75,000 clones, with roughly 83% observed a single time. Followed longitudinally, the Seattle patients had been enrolled during active infection. This CDR3 is built from 15 residues. Per germline, CDR1 MDHEN and CDR2 SYDVKM. Trimming pared 2 bases from V and 0 bases from J, leaving 8 bases between. The gene calls are TRBV28 and TRBJ1-3; D gene unclear. What was sequenced was peripheral blood. The clonotype comes from a man aged 30-40 years with COVID-19, enrolled during active disease. CDR3 in amino acids: CASSLEWSSGNTIYF. In nucleotides, the CDR3 is TGTGCCAGCAGTTTAGAATGGAGCTCTGGAAACACCATATATTTT.